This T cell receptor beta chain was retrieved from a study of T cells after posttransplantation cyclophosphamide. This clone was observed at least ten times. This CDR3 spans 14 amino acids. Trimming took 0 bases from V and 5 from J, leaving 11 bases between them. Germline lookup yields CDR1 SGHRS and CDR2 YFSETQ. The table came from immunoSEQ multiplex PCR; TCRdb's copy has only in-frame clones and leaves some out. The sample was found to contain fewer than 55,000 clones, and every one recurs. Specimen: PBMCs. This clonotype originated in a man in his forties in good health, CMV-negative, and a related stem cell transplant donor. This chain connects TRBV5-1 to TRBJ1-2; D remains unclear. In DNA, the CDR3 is TGCGCCAGCAGCTTGGCCCGGGAGTCTTATGGCTACACCTTC. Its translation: CASSLARESYGYTF.